A selection of T cell receptor beta chains follows, all from one sample in a study of T cell repertoires in cytomegalovirus infection. TCRdb reprocessed the reads via MiXCR and lists one record per CDR3 protein. The sample records 100,000 to 150,000 distinct CDR3 sequences, more than 7% being singletons. Material for sequencing was PBMCs. The receptors shown here come from a human donor in good health (CMV status not recorded). Some clones in this sample may be carry-over from other donors' samples. CDR3s include the opening cysteine and the closing phenylalanine or tryptophan. A D gene is named only where the DNA matches it firmly. Clone size is shown for a subset of rows, as once, few, many or a class of expanded clone.

v_gene	j_gene	d_gene	abundance	CDR3aa	CDR3nt
TRBV13	TRBJ2-7	.	few	CASSPTQPQEQYF	TGTGCCAGCAGCCCGACCCAACCTCAAGAGCAGTACTTC
TRBV29-1	TRBJ2-2	TRBD1	few	CSGGTGPNTGELFF	TGCAGCGGGGGGACAGGACCGAACACCGGGGAGCTGTTTTTT
TRBV12-3/TRBV12-4	TRBJ1-5	TRBD1	many	CASNTGQGFRQPQHF	TGTGCCAGCAATACGGGACAGGGTTTTCGTCAGCCCCAGCATTTT
TRBV3-1	TRBJ1-6	TRBD1	many	CASRRIGQGARNSPLHF	TGTGCCAGCAGGCGTATAGGACAGGGGGCGAGAAATTCACCCCTCCACTTT
TRBV7-2	TRBJ2-3	.	many	CASSPGWRDTQYF	TGTGCCAGCAGCCCAGGGTGGAGGGATACGCAGTATTTT
TRBV12-3/TRBV12-4	TRBJ2-3	.	many	CASSFGRTITDTQYF	TGTGCCAGCAGTTTTGGGAGAACTATCACAGATACGCAGTATTTT
TRBV12-3/TRBV12-4	TRBJ2-7	.	many	CASSRRGTIYEQYF	TGTGCCAGCAGTCGAAGGGGCACCATCTACGAGCAGTACTTC
TRBV28	TRBJ2-2	TRBD2	.	CATGGNTGELFF	TGTGCCACGGGGGGGAACACCGGGGAGCTGTTTTTT
TRBV24-1	TRBJ2-2	TRBD1	.	CATSDSTPVTGWTGELFF	TGTGCCACCAGTGATTCAACCCCTGTGACAGGGTGGACCGGGGAGCTGTTTTTT
TRBV10-3	TRBJ2-1	.	few	CAIRDRGEQFF	TGTGCCATCAGGGACCGGGGAGAGCAGTTCTTC
TRBV19	TRBJ1-1	.	.	CASSIEDQVYTEAFF	TGTGCCAGTAGTATAGAGGACCAGGTATATACTGAAGCTTTCTTT
TRBV5-4	TRBJ2-7	.	many	CASSLRLSYEQYF	TGTGCCAGCAGCTTGCGGTTGTCCTACGAGCAGTACTTC
TRBV11-1	TRBJ1-2	.	many	CASSLTQGGAGYTF	TGTGCCAGCAGCTTAACGCAGGGCGGAGCTGGCTACACCTTC
TRBV7-2	TRBJ1-3	.	many	CASSLGRATGNTIYF	TGTGCCAGCAGCTTAGGGAGGGCTACTGGAAACACCATATATTTT
TRBV7-6	TRBJ2-1	.	few	CASSQTGPPDNEQFF	TGTGCCAGCAGCCAAACAGGGCCTCCCGACAATGAGCAGTTCTTC
TRBV12-3/TRBV12-4	TRBJ1-6	.	.	CASSAGTNNSPLHF	TGTGCCAGCAGCGCCGGGACAAATAATTCACCCCTCCACTTT
TRBV7-2	TRBJ1-3	.	many	CASSKRVVSGNTIYF	TGTGCCAGCAGCAAACGTGTGGTCTCTGGAAACACCATATATTTT
TRBV2	TRBJ1-6	TRBD1	.	CASTIKQGLNSPLHF	TGTGCCAGCACAATTAAACAGGGGTTAAATTCACCCCTCCACTTT
TRBV6-5	TRBJ2-5	.	few	CASSYGPETQYF	TGTGCCAGCAGTTACGGGCCGGAGACCCAGTACTTC
TRBV15	TRBJ1-3	.	many	CATSRDLGEGDTIYF	TGTGCCACCAGCAGAGATCTCGGGGAGGGGGACACCATATATTTT
TRBV27	TRBJ2-3	.	few	CASRYPAGTQYF	TGTGCCAGCAGATATCCCGCGGGTACGCAGTATTTT
TRBV4-1	TRBJ2-1	TRBD2	few	CASSQDPQRGTFNEQFF	TGCGCCAGCAGCCAAGATCCGCAGCGGGGGACCTTCAATGAGCAGTTCTTC
TRBV7-2	TRBJ1-4	.	many	CASSRGGAHVEKLFF	TGTGCCAGCAGCCGAGGGGGGGCGCATGTTGAAAAACTGTTTTTT
TRBV15	TRBJ2-6	.	many	CATSRDSGAGANVLTF	TGTGCCACCAGCAGAGATTCGGGTGCTGGGGCCAACGTCCTGACTTTC
TRBV7-6	TRBJ2-5	.	many	CAILGGLGQTQYF	TGTGCCATTCTCGGAGGGCTGGGCCAGACCCAGTACTTC
TRBV29-1	TRBJ2-3	.	.	CSCYRPGASTDTQYF	TGCAGCTGTTACAGGCCGGGGGCGAGCACAGATACGCAGTATTTT
TRBV6-5	TRBJ2-6	TRBD1	many	CATRNGQGVVVLTF	TGTGCCACCAGGAATGGACAGGGCGTGGTCGTCCTGACTTTC
TRBV5-5	TRBJ2-7	TRBD1	few	CASSFLTGIGSYEQYF	TGTGCCAGCAGCTTTCTGACAGGGATCGGCTCCTACGAGCAGTACTTC
TRBV28	TRBJ1-1	.	many	CASSSLGLEAFF	TGTGCCAGCAGTTCCCTGGGGCTCGAAGCTTTCTTT
TRBV29-1	TRBJ2-7	.	few	CSVGDSLGQYF	TGCAGCGTCGGGGATTCTCTCGGGCAGTACTTC
TRBV20-1	TRBJ2-6	.	.	CSASSLLDSGANVLTF	TGCAGTGCTAGTAGCCTGCTGGACTCTGGGGCCAACGTCCTGACTTTC
TRBV5-4	TRBJ2-1	TRBD2	few	CASSVPSGYNEQFF	TGTGCCAGCAGCGTGCCTAGCGGTTACAATGAGCAGTTCTTC
TRBV12-3/TRBV12-4	TRBJ2-3	.	many	CASSFIASTDTQYF	TGTGCCAGCAGTTTTATCGCGAGCACAGATACGCAGTATTTT